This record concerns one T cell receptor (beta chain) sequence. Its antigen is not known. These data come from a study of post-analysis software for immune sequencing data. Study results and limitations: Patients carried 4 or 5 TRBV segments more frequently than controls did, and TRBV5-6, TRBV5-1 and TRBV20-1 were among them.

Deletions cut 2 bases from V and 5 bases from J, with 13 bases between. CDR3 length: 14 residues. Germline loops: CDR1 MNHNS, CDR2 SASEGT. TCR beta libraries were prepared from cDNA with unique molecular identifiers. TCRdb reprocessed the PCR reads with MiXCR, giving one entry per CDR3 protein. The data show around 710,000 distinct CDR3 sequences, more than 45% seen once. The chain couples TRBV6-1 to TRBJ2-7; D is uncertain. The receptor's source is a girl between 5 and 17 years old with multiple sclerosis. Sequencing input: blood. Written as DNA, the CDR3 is TGTGCCAGCAGTGAATTGGGCAGGCGCAACGAGCAGTACTTC. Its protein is CASSELGRRNEQYF.